The entry that follows covers one T cell receptor beta chain sequence. The antigen remains unidentified. In TCRdb, the reads were re-called with MiXCR into one record per CDR3 protein. The data hold some 390,000 distinct CDR3 sequences, with 15% to 20% observed a single time. CDR1 DFQATT and CDR2 SNEGSKA come from the germline V gene (reference sequence). V gave up 3 bases and J gave up 0 bases, with 9 bases separating them. The CDR3 contains 15 residues. The data derive from a study of T cell repertoires in cytomegalovirus infection. Study-level information: TCR beta signatures that were public indicated CMV infection and matching HLA type.

Findings and caveats of the study: Clonotypes of TCR beta that were HLA-C-restricted and CMV-specific dominated the ex vivo response. Carriers of CMV plus the relevant HLA were identified by cumulative public TCR beta family frequency.

The source of this sequence is a human donor in good health (CMV status not recorded). Some clones in this sample may be carry-over from other donors' samples. Sequencing was carried out using PBMCs. The genes are TRBV20-1 and TRBJ1-6; D is unresolved. This CDR3 is CSARAGSSYNSPLHF. CDR3 sequence (DNA): TGCAGTGCTAGGGCCGGGAGCTCCTATAATTCACCCCTCCACTTT.